This T cell receptor (beta chain) comes out of a study of T cells after yellow fever vaccination. The ends were cut back, 5 bases at V and 1 base at J, with 17 bases in the middle. The CDR3 has 17 residues. Germline V gene sequence: CDR1 MDHEN, CDR2 SYDVKM. This clonotype came up many times. What it binds is unknown. Regarding the study as a whole: Most clones from primary vaccination resurfaced after the booster (around 97% CD4, 75% to 90% CD8). FACS-sorted repertoires might harbor abundant contaminating clonotypes from the bulk population.

TCRdb analysed the 5' RACE reads with MiXCR anew, one entry per CDR3 protein. The profile shows some 200,000 distinct CDR3 sequences, 3% to 4% of them singletons. The sample here was CD4+ T cells sorted from PBMCs, taken 10 days after the yellow fever booster vaccination. The receptor was isolated from a man between 18 and 35 years old who received the YFV17D yellow fever vaccine. V and J are TRBV28 and TRBJ2-2; TRBD1 might be the D (6 bases). CDR3 sequence: CASSPSAGAVNTGELFF. In DNA, the CDR3 is TGTGCCAGCAGTCCCTCGGCAGGGGCCGTGAACACCGGGGAGCTGTTTTTT.